The clone carrying this TCR beta chain was detected a few times. Germline lookup yields CDR1 SGHAT and CDR2 FQDESV (reference sequence). The CDR3 consists of 20 residues. The ends lost 5 bases at V and 9 bases at J; junction bases unmatched: 19. The sample belongs to a study of T cells after yellow fever vaccination. Each CDR3 protein is one row after TCRdb ran MiXCR on the 5' RACE reads. The data show some 500,000 distinct CDR3 sequences, approximately 15% seen once. This chain links TRBV11-1 with TRBJ2-1, with 16 bases fitting TRBD2. The sample consisted of PBMCs, taken on the day of the yellow fever booster vaccination. The clonotype originates from a young man who received the YFV17D yellow fever vaccine. Here the CDR3 DNA reads TGTGCCAGCAGCATCCGAGTGAGCGCTGGGACTAGCGGGAGGGGAATTGAGCAGTTCTTC. Its translation: CASSIRVSAGTSGRGIEQFF. The whole variable domain, filled in from reference TRBV11-1 and TRBJ2-1, reads EAEVAQSPRYKITEKSQAVAFWCDPISGHATLYWYRQILGQGPELLVQFQDESVVDDSQLPKDRFSAERLKGVDSTLKIQPAELGDSAMYLCASSIRVSAGTSGRGIEQFFGPGTRLTVL.